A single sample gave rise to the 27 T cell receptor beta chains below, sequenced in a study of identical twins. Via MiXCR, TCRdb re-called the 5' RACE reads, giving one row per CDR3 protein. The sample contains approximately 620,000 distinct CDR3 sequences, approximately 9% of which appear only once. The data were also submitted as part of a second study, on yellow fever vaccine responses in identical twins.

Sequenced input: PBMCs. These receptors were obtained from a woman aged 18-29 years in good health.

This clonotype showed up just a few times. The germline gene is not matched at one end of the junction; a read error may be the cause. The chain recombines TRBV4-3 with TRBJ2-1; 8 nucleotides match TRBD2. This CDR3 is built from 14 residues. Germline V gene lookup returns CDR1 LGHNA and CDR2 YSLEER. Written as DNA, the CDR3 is TGCGCCAGCAGTCAAGTTGGGGCGGGGGGTGAGCAGTTCTTC. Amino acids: CASSQVGAGGEQFF.

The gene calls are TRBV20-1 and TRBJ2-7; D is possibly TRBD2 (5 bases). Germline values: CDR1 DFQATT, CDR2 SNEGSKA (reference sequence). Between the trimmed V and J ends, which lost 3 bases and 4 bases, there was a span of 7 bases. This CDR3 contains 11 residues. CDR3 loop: CSARDFYEQYF. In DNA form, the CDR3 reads TGCAGTGCTAGGGACTTTTACGAGCAGTACTTC.

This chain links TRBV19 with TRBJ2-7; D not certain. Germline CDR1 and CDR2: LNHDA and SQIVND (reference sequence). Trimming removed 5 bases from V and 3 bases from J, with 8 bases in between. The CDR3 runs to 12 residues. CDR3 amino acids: CASSEGYYEQYF. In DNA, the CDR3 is TGTGCCAGTAGTGAAGGGTACTACGAGCAGTACTTC.

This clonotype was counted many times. CDR3 sequence (DNA): TGTGCCAGCAGCTTAGTTCCTAGATCCTACGAGCAGTACTTC. Translated: CASSLVPRSYEQYF. The chain has TRBV7-9 and TRBJ2-7; D unresolved. The V gene's germline CDR1 is SEHNR and CDR2 FQNEAQ (reference sequence). Trimming stripped 1 base from V and 1 base from J, with 8 bases between. The CDR3 length is 14 residues.

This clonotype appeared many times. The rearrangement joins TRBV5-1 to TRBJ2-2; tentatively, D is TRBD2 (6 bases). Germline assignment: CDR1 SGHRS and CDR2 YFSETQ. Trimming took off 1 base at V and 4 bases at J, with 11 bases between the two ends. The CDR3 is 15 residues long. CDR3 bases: TGCGCCAGCAGCTTGTCCCCAGCGGGCACCGGGGAGCTGTTTTTT. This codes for CASSLSPAGTGELFF.

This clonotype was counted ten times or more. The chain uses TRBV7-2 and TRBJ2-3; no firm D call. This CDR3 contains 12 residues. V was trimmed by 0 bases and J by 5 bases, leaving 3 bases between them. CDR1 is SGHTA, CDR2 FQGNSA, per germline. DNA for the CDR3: TGTGCCAGCAGCTTAGCCCAAGATACGCAGTATTTT. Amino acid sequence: CASSLAQDTQYF.

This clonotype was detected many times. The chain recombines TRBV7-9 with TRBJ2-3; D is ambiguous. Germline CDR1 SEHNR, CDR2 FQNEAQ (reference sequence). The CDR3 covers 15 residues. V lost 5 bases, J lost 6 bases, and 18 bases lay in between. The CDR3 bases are TGTGCCAGCAGCCCTATGTTGCGTCAAGTGGATACGCAGTATTTT. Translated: CASSPMLRQVDTQYF.

CDR3 coding DNA: TGTGCCAGCAGCTTAGTTCCGGACAGGGGAGTTTTCTACGAGCAGTACTTC. Its protein product is CASSLVPDRGVFYEQYF. The chain is built from TRBV7-8 and TRBJ2-7; TRBD1 agrees at 9 bases. Germline CDR1 reads SGHVS; CDR2 reads FQNEAQ. The trim removed 1 base at V and 3 bases at J, leaving 10 bases unmatched. This CDR3 has 17 residues.

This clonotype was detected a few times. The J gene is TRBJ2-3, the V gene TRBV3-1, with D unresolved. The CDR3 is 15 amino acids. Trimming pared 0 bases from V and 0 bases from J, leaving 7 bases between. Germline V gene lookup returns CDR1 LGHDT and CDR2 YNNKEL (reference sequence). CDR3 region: CASSQDGHSTDTQYF. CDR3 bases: TGTGCCAGCAGCCAAGATGGGCATAGCACAGATACGCAGTATTTT.

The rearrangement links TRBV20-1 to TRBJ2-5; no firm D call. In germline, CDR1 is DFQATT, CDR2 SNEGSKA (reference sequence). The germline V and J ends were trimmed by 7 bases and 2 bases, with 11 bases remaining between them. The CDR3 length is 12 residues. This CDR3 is CSVFERQETQYF. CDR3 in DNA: TGCAGTGTTTTTGAACGTCAAGAGACCCAGTACTTC.

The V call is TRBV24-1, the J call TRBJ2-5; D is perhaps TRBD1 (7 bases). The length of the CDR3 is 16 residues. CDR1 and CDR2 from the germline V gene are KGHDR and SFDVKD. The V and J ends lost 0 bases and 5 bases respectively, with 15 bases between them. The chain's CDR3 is CATSDLVPGGQETQYF. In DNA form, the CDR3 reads TGTGCCACCAGTGATTTGGTGCCAGGGGGGCAGGAGACCCAGTACTTC.

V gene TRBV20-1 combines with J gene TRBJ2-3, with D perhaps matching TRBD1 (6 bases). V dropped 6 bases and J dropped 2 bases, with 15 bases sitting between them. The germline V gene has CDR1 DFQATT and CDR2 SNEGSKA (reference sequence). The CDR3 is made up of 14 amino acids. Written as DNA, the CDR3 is TGCAGTGCCGACGGACAGCATTCCACAGATACGCAGTATTTT. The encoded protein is CSADGQHSTDTQYF.

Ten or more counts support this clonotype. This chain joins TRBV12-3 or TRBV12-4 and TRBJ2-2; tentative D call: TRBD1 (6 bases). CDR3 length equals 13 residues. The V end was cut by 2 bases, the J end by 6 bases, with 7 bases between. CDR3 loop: CASSLRQAGELFF. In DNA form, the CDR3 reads TGTGCCAGCAGTTTAAGACAGGCCGGGGAGCTGTTTTTT.

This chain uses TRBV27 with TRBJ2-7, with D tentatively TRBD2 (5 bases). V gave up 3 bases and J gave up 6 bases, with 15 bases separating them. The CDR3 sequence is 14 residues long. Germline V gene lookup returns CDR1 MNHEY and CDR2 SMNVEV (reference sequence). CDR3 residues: CASSFSGLEGEQYF. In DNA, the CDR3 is TGTGCCAGCAGTTTTTCAGGACTTGAGGGCGAGCAGTACTTC.

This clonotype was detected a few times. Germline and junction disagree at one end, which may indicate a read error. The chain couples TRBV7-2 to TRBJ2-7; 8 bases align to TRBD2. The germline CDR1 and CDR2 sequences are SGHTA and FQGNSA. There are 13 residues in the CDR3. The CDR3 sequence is CASSLGTRGKTDF. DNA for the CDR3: TGTGCCAGCAGCCTCGGGACTAGGGGGAAAACGGACTTC.

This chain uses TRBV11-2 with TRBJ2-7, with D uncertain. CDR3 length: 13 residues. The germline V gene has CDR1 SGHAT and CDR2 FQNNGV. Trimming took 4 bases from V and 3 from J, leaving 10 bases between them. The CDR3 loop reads CASSYDPNYEQYF. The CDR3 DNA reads TGTGCCAGCAGCTACGATCCTAACTACGAGCAGTACTTC.

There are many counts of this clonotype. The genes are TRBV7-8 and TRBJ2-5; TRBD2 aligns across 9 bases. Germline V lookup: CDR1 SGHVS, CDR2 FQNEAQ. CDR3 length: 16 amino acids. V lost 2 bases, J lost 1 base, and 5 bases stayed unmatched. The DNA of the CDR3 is TGTGCCAGCAGCTTATTCACAGCGGGGGGCCAAGAGACCCAGTACTTC. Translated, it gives CASSLFTAGGQETQYF.

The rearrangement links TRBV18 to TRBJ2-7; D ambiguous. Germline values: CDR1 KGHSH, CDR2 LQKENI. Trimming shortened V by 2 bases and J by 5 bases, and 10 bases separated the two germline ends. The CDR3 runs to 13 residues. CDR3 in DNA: TGTGCCAGCTCACCAACAATGAGCAACGAGCAGTACTTC. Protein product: CASSPTMSNEQYF.

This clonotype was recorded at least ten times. CDR3 DNA sequence: TGTGCTAGTGGTTTCTGGGCAGTTCCCAAACTAGCGGGAGCTCGGAGCTCCTACGAGCAGTACTTC. It encodes CASGFWAVPKLAGARSSYEQYF. The chain employs TRBV12-5 and TRBJ2-7, with 11 positions matching TRBD2. Germline V gene sequence: CDR1 LGHNT, CDR2 FRNRAP. There are 22 residues in the CDR3. V gave up 3 bases and J gave up 0 bases; unmatched junction bases: 22.

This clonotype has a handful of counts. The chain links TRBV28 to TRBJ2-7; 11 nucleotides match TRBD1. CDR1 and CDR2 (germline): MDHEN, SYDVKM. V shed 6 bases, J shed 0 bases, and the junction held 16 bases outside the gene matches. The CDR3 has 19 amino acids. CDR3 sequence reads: CASRSTGTGGVMSSYEQYF. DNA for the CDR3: TGTGCCAGCAGGTCCACCGGGACAGGGGGTGTGATGAGCTCCTACGAGCAGTACTTC. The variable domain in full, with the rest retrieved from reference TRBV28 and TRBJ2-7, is DVKVTQSSRYLVKRTGEKVFLECVQDMDHENMFWYRQDPGLGLRLIYFSYDVKMKEKGDIPEGYSVSREKKERFSLILESASTNQTSMYLCASRSTGTGGVMSSYEQYFGPGTRLTVT.

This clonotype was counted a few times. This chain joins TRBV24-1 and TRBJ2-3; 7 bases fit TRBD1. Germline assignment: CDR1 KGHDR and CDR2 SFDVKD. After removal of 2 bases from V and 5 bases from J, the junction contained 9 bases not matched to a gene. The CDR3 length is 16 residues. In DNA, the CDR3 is TGTGCCACCAGTGATTCAAGACAGGGTCGAGGAGATACGCAGTATTTT. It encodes CATSDSRQGRGDTQYF.

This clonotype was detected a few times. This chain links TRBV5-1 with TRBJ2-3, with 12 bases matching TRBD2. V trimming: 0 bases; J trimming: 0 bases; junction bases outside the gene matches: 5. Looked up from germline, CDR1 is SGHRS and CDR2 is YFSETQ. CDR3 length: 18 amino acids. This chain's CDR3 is CASSLGRTSGISTDTQYF. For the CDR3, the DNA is TGCGCCAGCAGCTTGGGCAGGACTAGCGGGATTAGCACAGATACGCAGTATTTT.

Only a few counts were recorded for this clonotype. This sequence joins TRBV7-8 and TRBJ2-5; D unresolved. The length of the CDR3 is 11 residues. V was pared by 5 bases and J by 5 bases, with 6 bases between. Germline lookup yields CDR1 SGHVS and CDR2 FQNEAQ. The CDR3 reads CASSPYETQYF. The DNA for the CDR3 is TGTGCCAGCAGCCCGTACGAGACCCAGTACTTC.

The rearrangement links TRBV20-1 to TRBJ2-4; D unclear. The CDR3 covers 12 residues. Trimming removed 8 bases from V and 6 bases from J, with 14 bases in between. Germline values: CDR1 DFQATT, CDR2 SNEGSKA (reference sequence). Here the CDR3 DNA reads TGCAGTACCCCTGATAACTTAAACATTCAGTACTTC. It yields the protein CSTPDNLNIQYF.

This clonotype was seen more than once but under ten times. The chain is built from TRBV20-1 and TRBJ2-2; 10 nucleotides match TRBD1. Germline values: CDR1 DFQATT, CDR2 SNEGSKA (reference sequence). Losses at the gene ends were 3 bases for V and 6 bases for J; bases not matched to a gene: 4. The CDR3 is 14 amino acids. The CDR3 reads CSASRDRGSGELFF. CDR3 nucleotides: TGCAGTGCTAGTAGGGACAGGGGTTCCGGGGAGCTGTTTTTT.

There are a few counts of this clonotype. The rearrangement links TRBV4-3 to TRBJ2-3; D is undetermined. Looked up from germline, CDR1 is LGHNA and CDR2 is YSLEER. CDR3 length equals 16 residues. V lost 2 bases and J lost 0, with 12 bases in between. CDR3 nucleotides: TGCGCCAGCAGCCAACAACCGTTTTCTAGCACAGATACGCAGTATTTT. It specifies CASSQQPFSSTDTQYF.

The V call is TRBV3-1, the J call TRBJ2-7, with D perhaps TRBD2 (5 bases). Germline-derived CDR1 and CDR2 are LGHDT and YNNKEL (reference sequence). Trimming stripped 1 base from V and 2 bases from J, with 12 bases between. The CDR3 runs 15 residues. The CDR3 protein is CASSQVPDSTYEQYF. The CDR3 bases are TGTGCCAGCAGCCAAGTTCCGGACTCAACCTACGAGCAGTACTTC.